A selection of T cell receptor beta chains follows, all from one sample in a study of blood T cell repertoires in COVID-19. Produced via immunoSEQ multiplex PCR; TCRdb's table is partial and in-frame only. The repertoire includes 200,000 to 250,000 clones, approximately 84% of them detected once, and 3% to 3.5% sits in the top ten. The source material was peripheral blood. Every receptor here comes from a woman in her thirties who had recovered from COVID-19. Each CDR3 is given with its conserved first and last residue. A D gene is named only where the DNA matches it firmly. Expanded clones are given a class, and other clones once, few, many or no size at all.

>.|TRBV24-1|.|TRBJ1-1
CATSDPGQGAEAFF
TGTGCCACCAGTGATCCTGGCCAGGGCGCTGAAGCTTTCTTT
>.|TRBV7-9|.|TRBJ1-1
CASSLPRGGAEAFF
TGTGCCAGCAGCTTACCCCGAGGTGGCGCTGAAGCTTTCTTT
>.|TRBV7-3|TRBD2|TRBJ2-1
CASSLLGLANNEQFF
TGTGCCAGCAGCCTCCTGGGACTAGCGAACAATGAGCAGTTCTTC
>.|TRBV5-4|TRBD2|TRBJ2-2
CASSLGGPSGSNGELFF
TGTGCCAGCAGCTTGGGGGGCCCTAGCGGGAGTAACGGGGAGCTGTTTTTT
>once|TRBV7-9|TRBD1|TRBJ2-2
CASSSSLDRGRTGELFF
TGTGCCAGCAGCTCGAGCCTCGACAGGGGAAGGACCGGGGAGCTGTTTTTT
>.|TRBV2|TRBD1|TRBJ2-5
CASRGQGWKTQYF
TGTGCCAGCAGGGGACAGGGTTGGAAGACCCAGTACTTC
>.|TRBV28|TRBD1|TRBJ1-2
CASSSGQGGSYGYTF
TGTGCCAGCAGTTCCGGACAGGGAGGGAGCTATGGCTACACCTTC
>few|TRBV10-1|.|TRBJ2-7
CASSWSSSYEQYF
TGCGCCAGCAGTTGGTCGAGCTCCTACGAGCAGTACTTC
>.|TRBV27|TRBD2|TRBJ2-7
CASSTSGFSYEQYF
TGTGCCAGCAGTACTAGCGGGTTCTCCTACGAGCAGTACTTC
>once|TRBV7-2|TRBD1|TRBJ1-1
CASSVQVGQVGWAFF
TGTGCCAGCAGCGTCCAAGTGGGACAGGTGGGGTGGGCTTTCTTT
>.|TRBV28|TRBD1|TRBJ2-3
CASNVVGTGKTDTQYF
TGTGCCAGCAACGTAGTTGGGACAGGGAAGACAGATACGCAGTATTTT
>.|TRBV3-1/TRBV3-2|.|TRBJ2-5
CASSQAETIGGIQETQYF
TGTGCCAGCAGCCAAGCCGAAACGATAGGGGGAATTCAAGAGACCCAGTACTTC
>.|TRBV5-1|.|TRBJ2-7
CASSLQPQRVSYEQYF
TGCGCCAGCAGCTTACAGCCCCAGCGGGTGTCCTACGAGCAGTACTTC
>.|TRBV30|.|TRBJ2-1
CAWSVGARGNEQFF
TGTGCCTGGAGTGTAGGGGCTAGGGGCAATGAGCAGTTCTTC
>.|TRBV11-3|.|TRBJ2-5
CASSPTSSAETQYF
TGTGCCAGCAGCCCGACTAGTTCAGCGGAGACCCAGTACTTC
>few|TRBV6-5|TRBD2|TRBJ2-3
CASSYRSSGRKDTQYF
TGTGCCAGCAGTTACAGATCTAGCGGGAGAAAGGATACGCAGTATTTT
>.|TRBV3-1/TRBV3-2|.|TRBJ2-5
CASSQGYYSQETQYF
TGTGCCAGCAGCCAAGGTTACTATAGCCAAGAGACCCAGTACTTC
>.|TRBV7-2|TRBD1|TRBJ1-1
CASSSYRGPSTEAFF
TGTGCCAGCAGCTCCTACAGGGGGCCGAGCACTGAAGCTTTCTTT
>.|TRBV6-1|TRBD2|TRBJ2-1
CASSEGTSGRSGGNEQFF
TGTGCCAGCAGTGAAGGAACTAGCGGGAGGTCTGGCGGCAATGAGCAGTTCTTC
>.|TRBV2|.|TRBJ2-3
CASSPTGSADTQYF
TGTGCCAGCAGCCCCACAGGGTCCGCAGATACGCAGTATTTT
>.|TRBV5-1|TRBD2|TRBJ2-7
CASSPELAGAYEQYF
TGCGCCAGCAGCCCTGAACTAGCGGGAGCTTACGAGCAGTACTTC
>.|TRBV18|TRBD2|TRBJ2-2
CASSQLAGALFTGELFF
TGTGCCAGCTCGCAACTAGCGGGAGCTCTTTTCACCGGGGAGCTGTTTTTT